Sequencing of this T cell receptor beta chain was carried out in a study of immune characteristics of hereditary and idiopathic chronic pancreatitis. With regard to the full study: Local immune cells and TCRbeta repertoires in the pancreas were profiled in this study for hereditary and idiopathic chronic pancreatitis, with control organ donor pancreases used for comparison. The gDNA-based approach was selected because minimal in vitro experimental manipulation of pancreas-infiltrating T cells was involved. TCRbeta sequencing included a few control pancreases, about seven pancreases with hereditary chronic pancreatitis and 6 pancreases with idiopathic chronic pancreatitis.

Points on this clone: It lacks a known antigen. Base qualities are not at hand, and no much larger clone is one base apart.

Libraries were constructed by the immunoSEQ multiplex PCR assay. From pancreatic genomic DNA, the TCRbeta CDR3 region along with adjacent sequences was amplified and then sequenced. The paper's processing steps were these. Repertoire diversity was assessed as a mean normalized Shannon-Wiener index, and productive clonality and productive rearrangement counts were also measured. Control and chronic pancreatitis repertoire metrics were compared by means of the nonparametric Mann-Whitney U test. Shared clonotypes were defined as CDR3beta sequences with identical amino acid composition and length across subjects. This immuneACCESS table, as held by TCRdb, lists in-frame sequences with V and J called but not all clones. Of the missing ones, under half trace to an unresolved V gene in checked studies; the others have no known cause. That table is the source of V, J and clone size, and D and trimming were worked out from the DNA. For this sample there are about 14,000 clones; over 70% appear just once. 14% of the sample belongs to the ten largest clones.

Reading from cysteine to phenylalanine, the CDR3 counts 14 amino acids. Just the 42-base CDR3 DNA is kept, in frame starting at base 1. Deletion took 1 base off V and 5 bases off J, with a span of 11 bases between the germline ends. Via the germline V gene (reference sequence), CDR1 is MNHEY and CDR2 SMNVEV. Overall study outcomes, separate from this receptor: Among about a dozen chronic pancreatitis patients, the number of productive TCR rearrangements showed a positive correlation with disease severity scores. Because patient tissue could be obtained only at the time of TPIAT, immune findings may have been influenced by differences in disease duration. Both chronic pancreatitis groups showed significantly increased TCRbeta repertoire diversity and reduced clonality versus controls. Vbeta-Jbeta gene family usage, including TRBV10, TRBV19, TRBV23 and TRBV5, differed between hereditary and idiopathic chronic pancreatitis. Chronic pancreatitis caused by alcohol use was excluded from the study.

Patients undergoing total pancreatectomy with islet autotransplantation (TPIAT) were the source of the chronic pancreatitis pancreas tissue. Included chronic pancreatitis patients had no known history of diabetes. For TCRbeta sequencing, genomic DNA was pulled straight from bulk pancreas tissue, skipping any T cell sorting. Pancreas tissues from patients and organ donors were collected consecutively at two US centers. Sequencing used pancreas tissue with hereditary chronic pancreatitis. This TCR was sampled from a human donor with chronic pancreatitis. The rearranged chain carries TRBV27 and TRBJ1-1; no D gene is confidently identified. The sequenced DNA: TGTGCCAGCAGTTTATTCGGGCCCCAGACTGAAGCTTTCTTT. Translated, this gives CASSLFGPQTEAFF.